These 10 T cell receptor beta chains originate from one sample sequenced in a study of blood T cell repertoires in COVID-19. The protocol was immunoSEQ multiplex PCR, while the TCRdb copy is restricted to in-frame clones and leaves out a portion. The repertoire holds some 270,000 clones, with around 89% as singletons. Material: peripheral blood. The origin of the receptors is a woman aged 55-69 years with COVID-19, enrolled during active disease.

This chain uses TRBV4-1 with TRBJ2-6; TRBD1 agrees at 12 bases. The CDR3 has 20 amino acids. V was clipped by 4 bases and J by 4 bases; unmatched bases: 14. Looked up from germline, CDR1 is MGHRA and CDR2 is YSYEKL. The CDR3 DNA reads TGCGCCAGCAGCCCGCGGGACAGGGGGCCTACTGGTGTCGGGGCCAACGTCCTGACTTTC. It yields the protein CASSPRDRGPTGVGANVLTF.

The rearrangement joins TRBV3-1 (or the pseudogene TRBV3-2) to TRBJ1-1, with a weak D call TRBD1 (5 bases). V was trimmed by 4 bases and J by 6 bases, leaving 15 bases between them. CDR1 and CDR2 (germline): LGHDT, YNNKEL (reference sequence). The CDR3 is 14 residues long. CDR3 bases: TGTGCCAGCAGCCTCAACGGCAGGGAGGCTGAAGCTTTCTTT. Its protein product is CASSLNGREAEAFF.

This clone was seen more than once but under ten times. CDR3: CAWSSKQGQPQHF. The CDR3 DNA reads as TGTGCCTGGAGTTCGAAACAGGGTCAGCCCCAGCATTTT. The chain links TRBV30 to TRBJ1-5; the D gene is possibly TRBD1 (6 bases). V lost 2 bases, J lost 6 bases, and 11 bases lay in between. CDR3 size: 13 residues. From germline, CDR1 is GTSNPN and CDR2 SVGIG (reference sequence). The variable domain in full, with the rest retrieved from reference TRBV30 and TRBJ1-5, is SQTIHQWPATLVQPVGSPLSLECTVEGTSNPNLYWYRQAAGRGLQLLFYSVGIGQISSEVPQNLSASRPQDRQFILSSKKLLLSDSGFYLCAWSSKQGQPQHFGDGTRLSIL.

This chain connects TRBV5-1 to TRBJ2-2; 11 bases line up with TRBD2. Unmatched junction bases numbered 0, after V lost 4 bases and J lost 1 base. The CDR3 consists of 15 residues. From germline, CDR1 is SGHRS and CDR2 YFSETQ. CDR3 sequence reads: CASSLAGGNTGELFF. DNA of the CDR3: TGCGCCAGCAGCCTAGCGGGGGGGAACACCGGGGAGCTGTTTTTT. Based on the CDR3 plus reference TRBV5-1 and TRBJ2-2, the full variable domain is KAGVTQTPRYLIKTRGQQVTLSCSPISGHRSVSWYQQTPGQGLQFLFEYFSETQRNKGNFPGRFSGRQFSNSRSEMNVSTLELGDSALYLCASSLAGGNTGELFFGEGSRLTVL.

The chain's CDR3 is CASSYSSRGAKNIQYF. CDR3 bases: TGTGCCAGCAGTTACTCGAGCAGGGGAGCCAAAAACATTCAGTACTTC. The chain has TRBV6-5 and TRBJ2-4; D perhaps matches TRBD1 (6 bases). Trimming took 0 bases from V and 0 from J, leaving 9 bases between them. The germline V gene has CDR1 MNHEY and CDR2 SVGAGI. This CDR3 region has 16 residues.

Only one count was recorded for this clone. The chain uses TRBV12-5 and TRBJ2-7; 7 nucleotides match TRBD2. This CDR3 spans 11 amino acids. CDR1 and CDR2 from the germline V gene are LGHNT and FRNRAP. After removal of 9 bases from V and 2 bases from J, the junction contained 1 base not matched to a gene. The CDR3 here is CASRGAYEQYF. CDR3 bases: TGTGCTAGCCGGGGGGCCTACGAGCAGTACTTC.

The CDR3 DNA reads TGTGCCAGTAGTACCCTGGGGGGAAATGGCTACACCTTC. Its translation: CASSTLGGNGYTF. The rearrangement joins TRBV19 to TRBJ1-2, with a tentative D call TRBD1 (5 bases). CDR1 and CDR2 from the germline V gene are LNHDA and SQIVND (reference sequence). CDR3 length equals 13 residues. Trimming left V 4 bases short and J 6 bases short, with 12 bases between.

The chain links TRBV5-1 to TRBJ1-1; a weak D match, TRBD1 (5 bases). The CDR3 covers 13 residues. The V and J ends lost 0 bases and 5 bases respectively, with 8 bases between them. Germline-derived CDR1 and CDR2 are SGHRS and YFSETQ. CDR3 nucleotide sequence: TGCGCCAGCAGCTTGGAGGGGTTTACTGAAGCTTTCTTT. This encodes CASSLEGFTEAFF.

CDR3 nucleotide sequence: TGTGCCAGCAGCTTATCGGGGGACAGTCAAGAGACCCAGTACTTC. Protein: CASSLSGDSQETQYF. The genes are TRBV11-3 and TRBJ2-5, with D possibly matching TRBD1 (7 bases). The germline V and J ends were trimmed by 2 bases and 2 bases, with 12 bases remaining between them. The CDR3 runs 15 residues. Germline CDR1 reads SGHNT; CDR2 reads YENEEA.

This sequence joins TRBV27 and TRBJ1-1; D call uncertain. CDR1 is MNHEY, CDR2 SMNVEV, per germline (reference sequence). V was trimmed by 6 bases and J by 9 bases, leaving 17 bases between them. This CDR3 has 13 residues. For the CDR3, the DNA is TGTGCCAGCAGCCTTGAGGTTAGTGAGAAAGCTTTCTTT. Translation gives CASSLEVSEKAFF.